These T cell receptor beta chains were read from a single sample in a study of memory CD4+ T cells and cytomegalovirus serostatus. The assay was immunoSEQ multiplex PCR, and TCRdb's table has in-frame clones only and misses some. Counted here are around 88,000 clones, 80% occurring once; the ten biggest clones make up less than 4.5%. The sequenced material came from memory CD4+ T cells from blood. The receptors here all came from an adult in good health and CMV-seropositive. CDR3s leave out the opening cysteine and the closing phenylalanine or tryptophan. Each record gives: J gene, D gene, V gene, CDR3 protein. The D gene is left open where the match is weak.

J: TRBJ1-1
D: .
V: TRBV18
CDR3: ASAPGRGGTEAF

J: TRBJ2-5
D: .
V: TRBV6-1
CDR3: ASSLGLVQY

J: TRBJ2-7
D: TRBD2
V: TRBV28
CDR3: ASSSSGRGTYEQY

J: TRBJ1-4
D: .
V: TRBV6-6
CDR3: ASSRLNEKLF

J: TRBJ2-1
D: TRBD1
V: TRBV28
CDR3: ASSSGQGNNEQF

J: TRBJ2-7
D: TRBD2
V: TRBV7-7
CDR3: ASSPGPGLGNYEQY

J: TRBJ2-5
D: .
V: TRBV10-2
CDR3: ASSALEETQY

J: TRBJ2-5
D: TRBD2
V: TRBV28
CDR3: ASRSSGSHETQY

J: TRBJ2-7
D: .
V: TRBV29-1
CDR3: SALSGVKNEQY

J: TRBJ1-1
D: .
V: TRBV14
CDR3: ASSKIGGINTEAF

J: TRBJ2-7
D: TRBD1
V: TRBV5-1
CDR3: ASSYGQGHKY

J: TRBJ2-7
D: .
V: TRBV5-4
CDR3: ASSSSSVGYEQY

J: TRBJ1-1
D: TRBD1
V: TRBV5-1
CDR3: ASSRGGEIGTEAF

J: TRBJ2-1
D: TRBD2
V: TRBV7-9
CDR3: ASSLVSGRVSNEQF

J: TRBJ1-5
D: TRBD1
V: TRBV30
CDR3: AWSVRGTVGNQPQH

J: TRBJ1-3
D: .
V: TRBV10-3
CDR3: AISGNSGNTIY

J: TRBJ2-3
D: TRBD2
V: TRBV27
CDR3: ASSLYTGRGTDTQY

J: TRBJ1-2
D: .
V: TRBV10-3
CDR3: AISENRNYGYT

J: TRBJ1-1
D: .
V: TRBV28
CDR3: ASRVPGPYTEAF

J: TRBJ2-3
D: .
V: TRBV5-6
CDR3: ASSWGAHTDTQY

J: TRBJ2-7
D: TRBD1
V: TRBV5-8
CDR3: ASSLASGGEQY

J: TRBJ2-3
D: TRBD1
V: TRBV4-2
CDR3: ASSQDWATGGSTDTQY

J: TRBJ2-1
D: TRBD2
V: TRBV7-8
CDR3: ASSLGLALNEQF

J: TRBJ1-5
D: .
V: TRBV6-1
CDR3: ASTEWGARGQPQH

J: TRBJ1-1
D: .
V: TRBV5-1
CDR3: ASTDPGNTEAF

J: TRBJ2-2
D: .
V: TRBV6-1
CDR3: ASSPQGINTGELF

J: TRBJ1-2
D: TRBD1
V: TRBV5-1
CDR3: ASTQTGGYGYT

J: TRBJ1-1
D: .
V: TRBV28
CDR3: ASSPRAEAF

J: TRBJ2-7
D: TRBD2
V: TRBV25-1
CDR3: ASSEWGGDYEQY

J: TRBJ2-7
D: TRBD1
V: TRBV11-3
CDR3: ASSSGTGITYEQY

J: TRBJ1-1
D: .
V: TRBV5-4
CDR3: ASSLELDTEAF

J: TRBJ2-6
D: TRBD2
V: TRBV27
CDR3: ASSYWGGSGANVLT

J: TRBJ1-2
D: TRBD1
V: TRBV7-8
CDR3: ASSLQGAAYGYT

J: TRBJ1-1
D: TRBD1
V: TRBV7-9
CDR3: ASSIWTGRTEAF

J: TRBJ2-5
D: .
V: TRBV15
CDR3: ATSRGGAQETQY

J: TRBJ2-5
D: .
V: TRBV6-5
CDR3: ASSLYDGSETQY

J: TRBJ1-5
D: TRBD1
V: TRBV19
CDR3: ASIGTVNQPQH

J: TRBJ2-1
D: TRBD1
V: TRBV7-9
CDR3: ASSPKPGQGNEQF

J: TRBJ1-1
D: TRBD1
V: TRBV10-3
CDR3: AMTGQGNTEAF

J: TRBJ1-1
D: .
V: TRBV9
CDR3: ASSIRSGAGTEAF

J: TRBJ2-5
D: TRBD2
V: TRBV5-1
CDR3: ASSLVLTSGRSGQETQY

J: TRBJ2-1
D: .
V: TRBV5-1
CDR3: ASSSQPGGGSYNEQF

J: TRBJ2-1
D: .
V: TRBV7-3
CDR3: ASSLQGREQF

J: TRBJ1-3
D: .
V: TRBV5-4
CDR3: ASSPFSGNTIY

J: TRBJ2-1
D: TRBD1
V: TRBV28
CDR3: ASSLSGQGYNEQF

J: TRBJ1-1
D: .
V: TRBV6-6
CDR3: ASSYGRHLNTEAF

J: TRBJ2-1
D: TRBD2
V: TRBV5-6
CDR3: ASSLDGRGEQF

J: TRBJ2-1
D: .
V: TRBV7-9
CDR3: ASSLARGGLPNEQF

J: TRBJ2-3
D: .
V: TRBV19
CDR3: ASSLNVGTDTQY

J: TRBJ2-2
D: .
V: TRBV28
CDR3: ASSPPGGSYTGELF

J: TRBJ1-1
D: TRBD1
V: TRBV5-1
CDR3: ASSLDTGQGVAF

J: TRBJ2-5
D: TRBD2
V: TRBV5-1
CDR3: ASSPGLAVTEETQY

J: TRBJ2-3
D: TRBD1
V: TRBV5-1
CDR3: ASSLGQGGTDTQY

J: TRBJ1-1
D: .
V: TRBV11-2
CDR3: ASSVQEDTEAF

J: TRBJ2-4
D: TRBD1
V: TRBV2
CDR3: ASTLDRRGAKNIQY